The subject of this entry is one TCR beta chain. Its antigen is as yet unknown. This entry is derived from a study of CD8+ T cells in alopecia areata. Background on the study: A 6-month off-drug phase came after tofacitinib, which had lasted 6 to 18 months.

Between the trimmed V and J ends, which lost 6 bases and 0 bases, there was a span of 12 bases. The germline CDR1 and CDR2 sequences are SGHTA and FQGNSA. CDR3 size: 15 residues. RNA was extracted and reverse transcribed into cDNA as the sequencing template. Produced via immunoSEQ multiplex PCR; TCRdb's table is partial and in-frame only. Altogether 80,000 to 100,000 clones are present, around 44% being singletons, with the ten largest covering more than 15%. Study results and caveats: Lesional scalp, notably in alopecia totalis/universalis, had clonality above that of normal scalp. For baseline CD8+ expansion, any link to response stays uncertain with one nonresponder.

Treatment in this sample: oral pan-JAK inhibitor, 5-10 mg twice daily. This specimen consisted of CD8+ T cells sorted from blood, obtained at week 24, from a patient treated with tofacitinib. The TCR comes from a human donor with alopecia areata. The genes are TRBV7-2 and TRBJ2-1; maybe TRBD2 (5 bases). This chain's CDR3 is CASSRAVSSYNEQFF. CDR3 bases: TGTGCCAGCAGTAGAGCGGTAAGCTCCTACAATGAGCAGTTCTTC. Based on the CDR3 plus reference TRBV7-2 and TRBJ2-1, the full variable domain is GAGVSQSPSNKVTEKGKDVELRCDPISGHTALYWYRQSLGQGLEFLIYFQGNSAPDKSGLPSDRFSAERTGGSVSTLTIQRTQQEDSAVYLCASSRAVSSYNEQFFGPGTRLTVL.